This paragraph covers one T cell receptor (beta chain) sequence. Its antigen is undetermined. The data stem from a study of radiotherapy plus CTLA-4 blockade in lung cancer. Study background: Overall, approximately 19% of patients showed an objective response, while around 34% attained disease control. Points from the study as a whole: Expansion in blood of tumor-derived TCR clones was seen after radiotherapy plus ipilimumab.

V lost 1 base, J lost 7 bases, and 4 bases stayed unmatched. Looked up from germline, CDR1 is SGHVS and CDR2 is FQNEAQ. The CDR3 consists of 15 residues. Method: immunoSEQ multiplex PCR; TCRdb's copy keeps in-frame clones and lacks some. The sample lists around 56,000 clones, roughly four fifths occurring once. The material sequenced was peripheral blood, taken from a patient treated with radiotherapy plus ipilimumab. The chain has TRBV7-8 and TRBJ2-4; 10 bases map to TRBD1. The sequence came from a human donor with non-small cell lung cancer who had a complete response to radiotherapy plus ipilimumab. The CDR3 DNA follows: TGTGCCAGCAGCTTAGGGGGGACAGGGGCTAACATTCAGTACTTC. Protein: CASSLGGTGANIQYF.